These 11 T cell receptor beta chains came from one sample sequenced in a study of breast tumors, draining lymph nodes, adjacent tissues. TCRdb itself ran the multiplex PCR reads through MiXCR, one entry per CDR3 protein. The sample carries 130,000 or so distinct CDR3 sequences, about a fifth recorded once. Samples came from axillary lymph nodes draining the breast cancer. The specimen was axillary lymph node tissue. These receptors all come from a female donor with breast cancer. Some clones in this sample may be carry-over from other donors' samples.

There are many counts of this clonotype. The chain combines TRBV28 with TRBJ1-6; D unclear. Germline CDR1 MDHEN, CDR2 SYDVKM. Between the trimmed V and J ends, which lost 3 bases and 7 bases, there was a span of 13 bases. This CDR3 spans 15 amino acids. CDR3 DNA: TGTGCCAGCAGTTTCGGGAGGGTGCGGAATTCACCCCTCCACTTT. Its protein is CASSFGRVRNSPLHF.

This clonotype was counted many times. The chain recombines TRBV11-3 with TRBJ2-1; the match to TRBD2 covers 13 bases. The V gene's germline CDR1 is SGHNT and CDR2 YENEEA. This CDR3 has 17 amino acids. Trimming took 2 bases from V and 0 from J; bases not matched to a gene: 1. As DNA, the CDR3 is TGTGCCAGCAGCTTAAGGACTAGCGGGAGCTCCTACAATGAGCAGTTCTTC. Protein product: CASSLRTSGSSYNEQFF.

This clonotype was detected many times. The genes are TRBV5-5 and TRBJ2-7, with 7 bases that match TRBD1. The CDR3 has 14 amino acids. V dropped 3 bases and J dropped 0; count of bases not matched to a gene: 3. The V gene's germline CDR1 is SGHKS and CDR2 YYEKEE (reference sequence). Written as DNA, the CDR3 is TGTGCCAGCAGCTCACAGGGGAGCTCCTACGAGCAGTACTTC. This codes for CASSSQGSSYEQYF.

A few counts support this clonotype. A read error may be the cause here, since a much bigger clone is one base away. The conserved phenylalanine or tryptophan normally closing the CDR3 is absent here, so this likely arose from a read error. The limits of the CDR3 on the DNA are not certain, so only TCRdb's listed CDR3 is given. This chain joins TRBV7-6 and TRBJ1-2. The germline V gene encodes CDR1 SGHVS and CDR2 FNYEAQ. Counting both end residues, the CDR3 totals 11 amino acids. Here the CDR3 reads CASSRDSRATS.

In its sample, this clonotype was seen a few times. V and J are TRBV6-2 or TRBV6-3 and TRBJ2-1, with a possible D match to TRBD2 (5 bases). Germline assignment: CDR1 MNHEY and CDR2 SVGEGT. Trimming cost V 2 bases and J 9 bases, with 5 bases left between them. CDR3 length: 11 amino acids. The CDR3 nucleotides are TGTGCCAGCAGTTACCGGGGTGAGCAGTTCTTC. Translating gives CASSYRGEQFF.

In this sample, this clonotype turned up a few times. The V and J genes are TRBV2 and TRBJ2-2; 8 nucleotides line up with TRBD2. After removal of 2 bases from V and 4 bases from J, the junction contained 6 bases not matched to a gene. The CDR3 loop spans 16 amino acids. Germline V lookup: CDR1 SNHLY, CDR2 FYNNEI. The CDR3 sequence is CASSEPGTRSTGELFF. The CDR3 nucleotides read TGTGCCAGCAGTGAACCCGGGACTAGGAGCACCGGGGAGCTGTTTTTT.

This clonotype was detected ten times or more. V and J are TRBV20-1 and TRBJ1-5, with TRBD1 matching over 8 bases. V lost 2 bases to trimming and J lost 0 bases; unmatched junction nucleotides: 6. Looked up from germline, CDR1 is DFQATT and CDR2 is SNEGSKA (reference sequence). There are 16 residues in the CDR3. The CDR3 coding sequence is TGCAGTGCTAGACAACAGGGGGTTAGTAGCAATCAGCCCCAGCATTTT. The encoded protein is CSARQQGVSSNQPQHF.

The chain carries TRBV6-1 and TRBJ2-1; TRBD1 agrees at 7 bases. This CDR3 comprises 15 residues. Losses at the gene ends were 2 bases for V and 6 bases for J; bases not matched to a gene: 7. Germline V CDR1 and CDR2: MNHNS, SASEGT. CDR3 in amino acids: CASSEWAGGLNEQFF. The CDR3 nucleotides read TGTGCCAGCAGTGAATGGGCAGGGGGTCTCAATGAGCAGTTCTTC.

This clonotype was seen repeatedly, ten times or more. This chain uses TRBV5-6 with TRBJ2-6, with D uncertain. The V and J ends lost 3 bases and 0 bases respectively, with 4 bases between them. The length of the CDR3 is 14 residues. Looked up from germline, CDR1 is SGHDT and CDR2 is YYEEEE. The CDR3 loop is CASSSVSGANVLTF. Written as DNA, the CDR3 is TGTGCCAGCAGCTCGGTCTCTGGGGCCAACGTCCTGACTTTC.

The chain uses TRBV7-9 and TRBJ1-2; 12 nucleotides match TRBD1. After removal of 5 bases from V and 7 bases from J, the junction contained 5 bases not matched to a gene. The germline V gene has CDR1 SEHNR and CDR2 FQNEAQ (reference sequence). This CDR3 spans 14 amino acids. CDR3 residues: CASSARDRGLGYTF. In DNA, the CDR3 is TGTGCCAGCAGCGCCCGGGACAGGGGGCTTGGCTACACCTTC. The whole variable domain, filled in from reference TRBV7-9 and TRBJ1-2, reads DTGVSQNPRHKITKRGQNVTFRCDPISEHNRLYWYRQTLGQGPEFLTYFQNEAQLEKSRLLSDRFSAERPKGSFSTLEIQRTEQGDSAMYLCASSARDRGLGYTFGSGTRLTVV.

This clonotype was recorded many times. The chain is built from TRBV7-6 and TRBJ2-3; 10 bases line up with TRBD1. V gave up 1 base and J gave up 4 bases; unmatched junction bases: 5. Germline V gives CDR1 SGHVS, CDR2 FNYEAQ. The length of the CDR3 is 16 residues. The CDR3 coding sequence is TGTGCCAGCAGCTTAGGGGGCGGACAGGGGGCAGATACGCAGTATTTT. Translation gives CASSLGGGQGADTQYF. Based on the CDR3 plus reference TRBV7-6 and TRBJ2-3, the full variable domain is GAGVSQSPRYKVTKRGQDVALRCDPISGHVSLYWYRQALGQGPEFLTYFNYEAQQDKSGLPNDRFSAERPEGSISTLTIQRTEQRDSAMYRCASSLGGGQGADTQYFGPGTRLTVL.